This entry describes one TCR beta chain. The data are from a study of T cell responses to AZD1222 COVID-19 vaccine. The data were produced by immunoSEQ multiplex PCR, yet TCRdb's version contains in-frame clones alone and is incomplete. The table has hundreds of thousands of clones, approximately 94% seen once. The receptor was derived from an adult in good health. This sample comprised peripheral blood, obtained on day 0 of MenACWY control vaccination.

The CDR3 bases are TGTGCCAGCAGCTTGGTGATCCTAGCGGGGCTACAAGAGACCCAGTACTTC. Encoded protein: CASSLVILAGLQETQYF. J is TRBJ2-5 and V is TRBV5-4; 9 nucleotides align to TRBD2. CDR3 size: 17 residues. Germline values: CDR1 SGHNT, CDR2 YYREEE (reference sequence). The ends lost 0 bases at V and 2 bases at J; junction bases unmatched: 8. Using reference TRBV5-4 and TRBJ2-5 for the parts outside the CDR3, the full variable domain is ETGVTQSPTHLIKTRGQQVTLRCSSQSGHNTVSWYQQALGQGPQFIFQYYREEENGRGNFPPRFSGLQFPNYSSELNVNALELDDSALYLCASSLVILAGLQETQYFGPGTRLLVL.